A single sample gave rise to the 31 T cell receptor beta chains below, sequenced in a study of T cells after yellow fever vaccination. TCRdb reprocessed the 5' RACE reads via MiXCR and lists one record per CDR3 protein. The table includes 80,000 to 100,000 distinct CDR3 sequences, under 6.5% detected once. The sample here was CD8+ T cells sorted from PBMCs, taken 10 days after the yellow fever booster vaccination. The receptors come from a young man who received the YFV17D yellow fever vaccine.

The J gene is TRBJ2-5, the V gene TRBV12-3 or TRBV12-4; 10 bases match TRBD2. The V gene end was trimmed by 1 base and the J gene end by 5 bases; junction bases not matched to a gene: 10. This CDR3 comprises 17 residues. The CDR3 reads CASSLDELAGFSETQYF. For the CDR3, the DNA is TGTGCCAGCAGTTTAGATGAACTAGCGGGGTTTTCGGAGACCCAGTACTTC.

This clonotype has just a few counts. CDR3 loop: CASSFPYEDTEAFF. DNA for the CDR3: TGTGCCAGCAGTTTCCCATACGAAGACACTGAAGCTTTCTTT. V usage is TRBV6-2 or TRBV6-3 and J usage is TRBJ1-1; D ambiguous. This CDR3 is built from 14 residues. The germline CDR1 and CDR2 sequences are MNHEY and SVGEGT. Trimming took 4 bases from V and 3 from J, leaving 12 bases between them.

This clonotype has a handful of counts. The chain has TRBV10-3 and TRBJ2-5, with 14 bases matching TRBD2. V was clipped by 6 bases and J by 5 bases; unmatched bases: 5. Germline CDR1 reads ENHRY; CDR2 reads SYGVKD. The CDR3 is 15 residues long. CDR3 nucleotide sequence: TGTGCCATCAGGGGACTAGCGGGGGAGGCGGAGACCCAGTACTTC. Amino acids: CAIRGLAGEAETQYF.

The CDR3 DNA reads as TGCGCCAGCAGCCAAGATTGGGGCGGGACGCAGTTCTTC. Translating gives CASSQDWGGTQFF. The V and J genes are TRBV4-3 and TRBJ2-1, with D possibly matching TRBD2 (6 bases). V lost 0 bases, J lost 12 bases, and 12 bases lay in between. In germline, CDR1 is LGHNA, CDR2 YSLEER. There are 13 residues in the CDR3.

This clonotype was seen ten or more times. The chain carries TRBV7-2 and TRBJ2-5; no reliable D call. Trimming cost V 0 bases and J 0 bases, with 2 bases left between them. CDR1 is SGHTA, CDR2 FQGNSA, per germline. The CDR3 is 13 residues long. This CDR3 is CASSLAYQETQYF. The CDR3 bases are TGTGCCAGCAGCTTAGCCTACCAAGAGACCCAGTACTTC.

This clonotype came up many times. The DNA is left out, because the CDR3 cannot be placed on it with certainty; the CDR3 is given as TCRdb lists it. This chain connects TRBV9 to TRBJ2-3. Germline V gene data show CDR1 as SGDLS and CDR2 as YYNGEE. The CDR3 comprises 13 residues, both ends counted. The CDR3 sequence is CASSSGSTDTQYF.

This clonotype came up many times. The chain recombines TRBV28 with TRBJ2-7; D remains ambiguous. Trimming took 1 base from V and 5 from J, leaving 12 bases between them. Germline V gives CDR1 MDHEN, CDR2 SYDVKM. This CDR3 comprises 14 residues. The CDR3 protein is CASSLYGKGDEQYV. The CDR3 nucleotides are TGTGCCAGCAGTTTATACGGTAAAGGAGACGAGCAGTACGTC.

J is TRBJ2-2 and V is TRBV13; 7 bases are shared with TRBD1. The length of the CDR3 is 17 residues. Germline assignment: CDR1 PRHDT and CDR2 FYEKMQ (reference sequence). With 5 bases clipped from V and 5 bases from J, the junction kept 14 bases outside the gene matches. The CDR3 here is CASSTQTRTGRTGELFF. The CDR3 nucleotides read TGTGCCAGCAGCACCCAAACGCGGACAGGACGGACCGGGGAGCTGTTTTTT.

The V call is TRBV6-5, the J call TRBJ2-1; D assignment may be TRBD1 or TRBD2 (6 bases each). The CDR3 totals 16 residues. Between the trimmed V and J ends, which lost 5 bases and 2 bases, there was a span of 16 bases. Germline V gene sequence: CDR1 MNHEY, CDR2 SVGAGI. The CDR3 sequence: CASSPSPGAAYNEQFF. In DNA, the CDR3 is TGTGCCAGCAGTCCCTCTCCGGGGGCCGCCTACAATGAGCAGTTCTTC.

V is TRBV4-1 and J is TRBJ2-3; weak D call: TRBD2 (6 bases). This CDR3 is 16 amino acids long. V was trimmed by 1 base and J by 4 bases, leaving 15 bases between them. CDR1 is MGHRA, CDR2 YSYEKL, per germline. CDR3 region: CASSQVGAGLPDTQYF. CDR3 sequence (DNA): TGCGCCAGCAGCCAAGTTGGCGCGGGGCTTCCAGATACGCAGTATTTT.

The table lists this clonotype with many counts. This chain connects TRBV7-9 to TRBJ2-3; 11 nucleotides match TRBD2. This CDR3 has 15 residues. The trim removed 5 bases at V and 9 bases at J, leaving 10 bases unmatched. The germline V gene encodes CDR1 SEHNR and CDR2 FQNEAQ (reference sequence). CDR3 region: CASSTTGLAEGTQYF. The DNA of the CDR3 is TGTGCCAGCAGCACCACGGGACTAGCGGAGGGCACGCAGTATTTT.

This clonotype appeared many times. This chain connects TRBV10-3 to TRBJ2-2, with 7 bases identical to TRBD2. CDR1 is ENHRY and CDR2 is SYGVKD in the germline V gene. The length of the CDR3 is 13 residues. Germline trimming cut 11 bases from V and 5 bases from J; bases unmatched to any gene: 8. The CDR3, as DNA: TGTGCCGCAGGGAGGGAAGGAACCGGGGAGCTGTTTTTT. Protein product: CAAGREGTGELFF.

This clonotype appeared many times. The rearrangement joins TRBV2 to TRBJ2-7, with a weak D call TRBD1 (6 bases). Germline CDR1 SNHLY, CDR2 FYNNEI. With 4 bases removed from V and 2 bases from J, the gap between germline ends came to 12 bases. The CDR3 runs to 14 residues. The CDR3 is CASSGRTATYEQYF. CDR3 in DNA: TGTGCCAGCAGTGGACGGACAGCTACCTACGAGCAGTACTTC.

This clonotype occurred a few times. The J gene is TRBJ1-1, the V gene TRBV10-3; 8 bases map to TRBD1. The CDR3 runs to 15 residues. The germline gives CDR1 ENHRY, CDR2 SYGVKD. Losses at the gene ends were 3 bases for V and 1 base for J; bases not matched to a gene: 4. The CDR3 spells CAISELTGENTEAFF. CDR3 nucleotides: TGTGCCATCAGTGAACTGACAGGGGAGAACACTGAAGCTTTCTTT.

The chain carries TRBV12-3 or TRBV12-4 and TRBJ2-7; possible D gene TRBD2, 6 bases. The CDR3 covers 13 residues. V dropped 4 bases and J dropped 6 bases, with 13 bases sitting between them. CDR3 DNA: TGTGCCAGCAGTTGGCGCCGGGGGTTCGAGCAGTACGTC. Its protein is CASSWRRGFEQYV.

In its sample, this clonotype was seen many times. This chain uses TRBV7-9 with TRBJ2-5, with 7 bases aligning to TRBD2. The CDR3 extends over 14 amino acids. Germline-derived CDR1 and CDR2 are SEHNR and FQNEAQ (reference sequence). J was trimmed by 3 bases and V by 5 bases; bases with no gene match: 6. CDR3 in DNA: TGTGCCAGCAGCCTGGGAGGGATCAAAGAGACCCAGTACTTC. Protein product: CASSLGGIKETQYF.

Here the CDR3 DNA reads TGTGCCAGCAGCTCAGAGAGTTTCTACTATGGCTACACCTTC. It translates to CASSSESFYYGYTF. The gene calls are TRBV7-9 and TRBJ1-2, with no clear D. Trimming pared 4 bases from V and 3 bases from J, leaving 12 bases between. Looked up from germline, CDR1 is SEHNR and CDR2 is FQNEAQ (reference sequence). The CDR3 is 14 amino acids.

This clonotype was detected only a few times. The chain has TRBV11-2 and TRBJ1-1; D not resolved. The CDR3 contains 13 residues. The germline V and J ends were trimmed by 5 bases and 1 base, with 8 bases remaining between them. Germline V gene data show CDR1 as SGHAT and CDR2 as FQNNGV. CDR3 region: CASSPNRNTEAFF. DNA for the CDR3: TGTGCCAGCAGCCCAAATAGGAACACTGAAGCTTTCTTT.

There are many counts of this clonotype. The chain carries TRBV4-3 and TRBJ2-3; 7 nucleotides align to TRBD2. The CDR3 is made up of 16 amino acids. CDR1 LGHNA and CDR2 YSLEER come from the germline V gene. With 4 bases clipped from V and 5 bases from J, the junction kept 12 bases outside the gene matches. CDR3 bases: TGCGCCAGCAGCCCCGTCCCGGGACTAACCCGAGATACGCAGTATTTT. Its translation: CASSPVPGLTRDTQYF.

The sample holds many counts of this clonotype. The gene calls are TRBV20-1 and TRBJ2-3, with D perhaps TRBD1 (5 bases). The ends were cut back, 7 bases at V and 5 bases at J, with 7 bases in the middle. The CDR3 contains 10 residues. CDR1 is DFQATT and CDR2 is SNEGSKA in the germline V gene (reference sequence). CDR3 DNA: TGCAGTGTTCAGGGAGATACGCAGTATTTT. Translating it yields CSVQGDTQYF.

The gene calls are TRBV7-3 and TRBJ2-3; no clear D. This CDR3 comprises 16 residues. The germline V gene encodes CDR1 SGHTA and CDR2 FQGTGA. Trimming took 0 bases from V and 0 from J, leaving 10 bases between them. CDR3 residues: CASSLTVTSSTDTQYF. The DNA of the CDR3 is TGTGCCAGCAGCTTAACGGTTACATCTAGCACAGATACGCAGTATTTT.

V and J are TRBV27 and TRBJ1-1; D gene unclear. Germline CDR1 and CDR2: MNHEY and SMNVEV (reference sequence). CDR3 size: 11 residues. Trimming removed 5 bases from V and 10 bases from J, with 11 bases in between. The DNA for the CDR3 is TGTGCCAGCAGTCTTGAAGTGCTAGCTTTCTTT. This encodes CASSLEVLAFF.

There are a few counts of this clonotype. This chain connects TRBV28 to TRBJ1-2; D remains unclear. Per germline, CDR1 MDHEN and CDR2 SYDVKM. The CDR3 consists of 15 residues. Trimming cost V 2 bases and J 1 base, with 11 bases left between them. CDR3 amino acids: CASSLTGVSNYGYTF. The CDR3, as DNA: TGTGCCAGCAGTTTAACGGGAGTCAGTAACTATGGCTACACCTTC.

This clonotype turned up a few times. The chain recombines TRBV29-1 with TRBJ1-1; D uncertain. The CDR3 loop spans 11 amino acids. Germline V gene lookup returns CDR1 SQVTM and CDR2 ANQGSEA. V was shortened by 4 bases and J by 1 base, with 4 bases between the two germline ends. Written as DNA, the CDR3 is TGCAGCGTTGCTGAGAACACTGAAGCTTTCTTT. The encoded protein is CSVAENTEAFF.

There are many counts of this clonotype. The chain carries TRBV4-3 and TRBJ2-2; 10 positions match TRBD2. V lost 0 bases, J lost 1 base, and 2 bases stayed unmatched. Germline V gene lookup returns CDR1 LGHNA and CDR2 YSLEER. This CDR3 has 17 residues. This CDR3 reads CASSQDGLAVNTGELFF. DNA of the CDR3: TGCGCCAGCAGCCAAGACGGACTAGCGGTGAACACCGGGGAGCTGTTTTTT.

This clonotype has just a few counts. V usage is TRBV7-8 and J usage is TRBJ2-1; TRBD2 agrees at 11 bases. Germline-derived CDR1 and CDR2 are SGHVS and FQNEAQ. The CDR3 has 16 residues. Losses at the gene ends were 5 bases for V and 3 bases for J; bases not matched to a gene: 6. The CDR3: CASSPRGLAVYNEQFF. The CDR3 DNA follows: TGTGCCAGCAGCCCAAGGGGACTAGCGGTCTACAATGAGCAGTTCTTC.

This clonotype has only a few counts. The gene calls are TRBV7-2 and TRBJ2-6, with D unclear. The CDR3 runs to 15 residues. The germline V gene encodes CDR1 SGHTA and CDR2 FQGNSA. The ends were cut back, 0 bases at V and 3 bases at J, with 6 bases in the middle. This CDR3 reads CASSLAWFGANVLTF. CDR3 DNA: TGTGCCAGCAGCTTAGCGTGGTTTGGGGCCAACGTCCTGACTTTC.

There are a few counts of this clonotype. The J gene is TRBJ1-5, the V gene TRBV19; possible D gene TRBD1, 5 bases. Trimming shortened V by 6 bases and J by 7 bases, and 16 bases separated the two germline ends. CDR1 is LNHDA and CDR2 is SQIVND in the germline V gene (reference sequence). The CDR3 sequence is 14 residues long. The CDR3, as DNA: TGTGCCAGTAGCCCAAGCTCTCGGGGGCAGCCCCAGCATTTT. It codes for CASSPSSRGQPQHF.

J is TRBJ2-5 and V is TRBV12-3 or TRBV12-4; D is possibly TRBD2 (5 bases). The V end lost 8 bases, the J end lost 7 bases, and 14 bases lay between the germline ends. CDR3 size: 12 residues. The CDR3 DNA reads as TGTGCCAGCCAGGACTGGCGAGGGACCCAGTACTTC. Its translation: CASQDWRGTQYF.

The chain uses TRBV6-4 and TRBJ2-3; D unresolved. This CDR3 is 14 amino acids long. Germline V gives CDR1 MRHNA, CDR2 SNTAGT. V was pared by 6 bases and J by 4 bases, with 14 bases between. The CDR3 nucleotides read TGTGCCAGCAGCGACCTGGGGTCAGCAGATACGCAGTATTTT. This sequence encodes CASSDLGSADTQYF.

This chain uses TRBV4-3 with TRBJ2-3; 13 bases are a match to TRBD2. This CDR3 is 18 amino acids long. The junction had 5 bases not matched to a gene; V was cut back by 0 bases and J by 2 bases. Germline CDR1 and CDR2: LGHNA and YSLEER. CDR3 DNA: TGCGCCAGCAGCCAAGATAAACTAGCGGGGGGGGTCACAGATACGCAGTATTTT. It translates to CASSQDKLAGGVTDTQYF.